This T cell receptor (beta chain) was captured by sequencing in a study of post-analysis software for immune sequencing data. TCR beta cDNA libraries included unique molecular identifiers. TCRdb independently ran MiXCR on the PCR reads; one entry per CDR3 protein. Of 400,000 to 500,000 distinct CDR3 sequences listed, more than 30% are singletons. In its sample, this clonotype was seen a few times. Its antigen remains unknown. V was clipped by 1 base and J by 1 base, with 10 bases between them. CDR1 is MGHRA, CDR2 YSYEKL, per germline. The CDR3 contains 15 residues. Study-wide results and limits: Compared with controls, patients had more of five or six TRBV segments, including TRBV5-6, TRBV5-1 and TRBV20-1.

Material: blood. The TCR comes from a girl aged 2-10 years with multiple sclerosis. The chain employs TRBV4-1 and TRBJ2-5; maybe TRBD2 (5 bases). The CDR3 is CASSQVGLAQETQYF. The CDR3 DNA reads TGCGCCAGCAGCCAAGTTGGACTGGCCCAAGAGACCCAGTACTTC.